The 8 T cell receptor beta chains in this list originate from one sample, sequenced in a study of vaccination and CD4 T cells after COVID-19. Treatment here: roughly 10-day PBMC culture with coronavirus spike peptide pools or control peptides (ViraFEST assay). The Oncomine TCR Beta short-read assay was what sequenced the DNA obtained from cultured CD4+ T cells. TCRdb independently ran MiXCR on the PCR reads; one entry per CDR3 protein. The sample contains approximately 11,000 distinct CDR3 sequences, approximately 46% of which appear only once. Their specific antigens are unknown. Sequencing was done on a sample of CD4+ T cells from blood, cultured in vitro. The receptors originated from a human donor who had recovered from COVID-19.

V is TRBV7-9 and J is TRBJ2-1, with 9 bases aligning to TRBD2. Per the germline V gene, CDR1 is SEHNR and CDR2 is FQNEAQ (reference sequence). V dropped 0 bases and J dropped 10; count of bases not matched to a gene: 4. There are 14 residues in the CDR3. In nucleotides, the CDR3 is TGTGCCAGCAGCTTAGCCGTAGCGGGAGTAGAGCAGTTCTTC. It specifies CASSLAVAGVEQFF.

The V gene is TRBV2, the J gene TRBJ2-2, with a tentative D call TRBD2 (6 bases). The CDR3 sequence is 16 residues long. The V gene's germline CDR1 is SNHLY and CDR2 FYNNEI. The V end was cut by 0 bases, the J end by 0 bases, with 8 bases between. The CDR3 spells CASSEAGGANTGELFF. CDR3 DNA sequence: TGTGCCAGCAGTGAAGCGGGGGGAGCGAACACCGGGGAGCTGTTTTTT.

In its sample, this clonotype was seen a few times. The V and J genes are TRBV6-2 or TRBV6-3 and TRBJ1-1; 12 bases are a match to TRBD1. The ends lost 3 bases at V and 5 bases at J; junction bases unmatched: 16. This CDR3 contains 19 residues. Germline CDR1 MNHEY, CDR2 SVGEGT. The CDR3 spells CASSYSVKTRDRGRTEAFF. The DNA of the CDR3 is TGTGCCAGCAGTTATTCCGTAAAGACCCGGGACAGGGGGCGGACTGAAGCTTTCTTT.

The chain carries TRBV19 and TRBJ1-5; 7 bases match TRBD1. This CDR3 region has 16 residues. V was clipped by 5 bases and J by 1 base; unmatched bases: 8. The germline CDR1 and CDR2 sequences are LNHDA and SQIVND (reference sequence). In DNA, the CDR3 is TGTGCCAGTAGTCTGAGAGGGACAGACAGCAATCAGCCCCAGCATTTT. Protein product: CASSLRGTDSNQPQHF.

This rearrangement joins TRBV14 to TRBJ2-3; 9 bases align to TRBD2. J was trimmed by 3 bases and V by 2 bases; bases with no gene match: 3. Germline loops: CDR1 SGHDN, CDR2 FVKESK. This CDR3 is 15 amino acids long. The CDR3 loop reads CASSQPGLATDTQYF. Written as DNA, the CDR3 is TGTGCCAGCAGCCAACCGGGACTAGCAACAGATACGCAGTATTTT.

Only a few counts were recorded for this clonotype. The V gene is TRBV6-1, the J gene TRBJ1-1; D is undetermined. The CDR3 has 14 amino acids. The V and J ends lost 5 bases and 4 bases respectively, with 14 bases between them. CDR1 and CDR2 from the germline V gene are MNHNS and SASEGT. CDR3 nucleotide sequence: TGTGCCAGCAGTCTCGATCCCGGGTCCACTGAAGCTTTCTTT. Translation: CASSLDPGSTEAFF.

The J gene is TRBJ2-3, the V gene TRBV20-1; D not resolved. The CDR3 contains 14 residues. Germline loops: CDR1 DFQATT, CDR2 SNEGSKA (reference sequence). Deletions cut 6 bases from V and 2 bases from J, with 15 bases between. The CDR3 DNA sequence: TGCAGTGCACCCCGCGACCTTAACACAGATACGCAGTATTTT. Amino acids: CSAPRDLNTDTQYF.

J is TRBJ1-6 and V is TRBV6-1; D possibly corresponds to TRBD1 (6 bases). This CDR3 region has 16 residues. V was pared by 6 bases and J by 2 bases, with 14 bases between. CDR1 is MNHNS, CDR2 SASEGT, per germline. CDR3 sequence reads: CASRGGTPTYNSPLHF. For the CDR3, the DNA is TGTGCCAGCAGGGGGGGCACCCCTACCTATAATTCACCCCTCCACTTT.